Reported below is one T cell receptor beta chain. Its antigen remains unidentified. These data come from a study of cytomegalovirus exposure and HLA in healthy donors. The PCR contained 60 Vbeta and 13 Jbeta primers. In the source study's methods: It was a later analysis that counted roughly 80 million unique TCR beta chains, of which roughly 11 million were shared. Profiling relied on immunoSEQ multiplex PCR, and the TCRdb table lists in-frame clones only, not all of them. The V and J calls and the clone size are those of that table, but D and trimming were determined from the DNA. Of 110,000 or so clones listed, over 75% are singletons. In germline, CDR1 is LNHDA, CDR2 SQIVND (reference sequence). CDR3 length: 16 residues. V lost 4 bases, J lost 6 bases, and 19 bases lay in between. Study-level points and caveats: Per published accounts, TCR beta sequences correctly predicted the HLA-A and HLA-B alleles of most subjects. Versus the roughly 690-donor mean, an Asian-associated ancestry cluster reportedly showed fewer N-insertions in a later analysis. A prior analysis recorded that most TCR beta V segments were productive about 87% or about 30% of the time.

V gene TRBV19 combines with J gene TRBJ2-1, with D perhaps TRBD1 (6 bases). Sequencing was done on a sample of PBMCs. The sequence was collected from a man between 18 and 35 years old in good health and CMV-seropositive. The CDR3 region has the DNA TGTGCCAGTAGTAGTGGGGCAGGGGTCAGTTTCAATGAGCAGTTCTTC. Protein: CASSSGAGVSFNEQFF. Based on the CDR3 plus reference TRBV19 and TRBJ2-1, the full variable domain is DGGITQSPKYLFRKEGQNVTLSCEQNLNHDAMYWYRQDPGQGLRLIYYSQIVNDFQKGDIAEGYSVSREKKESFPLTVTSAQKNPTAFYLCASSSGAGVSFNEQFFGPGTRLTVL.